This T cell receptor beta chain emerged from a study of control samples from healthy donors and cancer patients. The V and J ends lost 4 bases and 0 bases respectively, with 11 bases between them. Germline CDR1 and CDR2: SGHTA and FQGNSA. The CDR3 spans 15 residues. Using immunoSEQ multiplex PCR, the repertoire was profiled, and TCRdb retains in-frame clones only, with some absent. The table records fewer than 150,000 clones, 90% to 95% of them present only once. The TCR originated in a woman between 18 and 29 years old in good health. The sequenced material came from blood. The chain employs TRBV7-2 and TRBJ2-3; D remains unclear. In nucleotides, the CDR3 is TGTGCCAGCAGCTCTCGCCCGGACAGCACAGATACGCAGTATTTT. It translates to CASSSRPDSTDTQYF.